This T cell receptor (beta chain) was retrieved from a study of blood T cell repertoires in COVID-19. Study information: Donors in the United States, Italy and Spain gave samples during acute or convalescent COVID-19. Nucleic acid was either cDNA or gDNA, and it came from T cells, B-cell-depleted T cells, or PBMCs.

The germline V gene has CDR1 LNHDA and CDR2 SQIVND (reference sequence). The CDR3 totals 13 residues. The V and J ends lost 3 bases and 5 bases respectively, with 10 bases between them. The data were produced by immunoSEQ multiplex PCR, yet TCRdb's version contains in-frame clones alone and is incomplete. Of roughly 400,000 clones listed, approximately 89% are singletons. This clone was recorded a few times. At the DNA level, this CDR3 is encoded by other sequences in the same sample as well. This receptor was taken from a woman aged 55-69 years with COVID-19, enrolled during active disease. This rearrangement joins TRBV19 to TRBJ1-1; D might be TRBD1 (5 bases). The source material was peripheral blood. CDR3: CASSIRGRTEAFF. The DNA for the CDR3 is TGTGCCAGTAGTATTAGGGGTCGGACTGAAGCTTTCTTT.